This T cell receptor beta chain originates from a study of blood T cell repertoires in COVID-19. As for the study in general: Spain, Italy and the United States supplied samples that represented acute and convalescent COVID-19. From T cells, B-cell-depleted T cells, or PBMCs came the material, which was cDNA or gDNA.

Source study methods: Amplification with reference gene primers provided the estimates of nucleated cell counts. Profiled with immunoSEQ multiplex PCR; TCRdb holds only in-frame clones, not every one. That table furnishes V, J and clone size, whereas the DNA furnished D and trimming. This repertoire shows around 260,000 clones, around nine tenths found once; its top ten account for roughly 0.8%. The table lists this clone with a count of one. This CDR3 spans 14 amino acids. Trimming removed 2 bases at V and 5 bases at J, with 12 bases between. Germline values: CDR1 ENHRY, CDR2 SYGVKD. This receptor was obtained from a man aged 25-45 years with acute or convalescent COVID-19. The chain recombines TRBV10-3 with TRBJ1-1; no definite D call. Material: peripheral blood. CDR3 sequence (DNA): TGTGCCATCAGTGAGGGTCGTCAGAAAACTGAAGCTTTCTTT. It is translated as CAISEGRQKTEAFF.